The rows below give T cell receptor beta chains drawn from one sample of a study of blood T cell repertoires in COVID-19. TCRdb keeps only in-frame clones here, not all; method: immunoSEQ multiplex PCR. Here the sample spans 150,000 to 200,000 clones, 86% being singletons. The sequenced material came from peripheral blood. The receptors stem from a man between 45 and 60 years old with active or convalescent COVID-19. The CDR3 runs from the conserved cysteine through the conserved F or W. A D gene is named only where the DNA matches it firmly. The listing skips clone size in some rows; elsewhere it reads once, few, many or a size class.

cdr3_aa cdr3_nt v_call d_call j_call cdr3_length clone_size
CASSPRQGLPQETQYF TGTGCCAGCAGCCCCAGGCAGGGTCTCCCCCAAGAGACCCAGTACTTC TRBV11-3 . TRBJ2-5 16 once
CASTGQANTEAFF TGTGCCAGCACTGGACAGGCGAACACTGAAGCTTTCTTT TRBV2 TRBD1 TRBJ1-1 13 .
CATSDLEGDTEAFF TGTGCCACCAGTGATCTCGAAGGGGACACTGAAGCTTTCTTT TRBV24-1 . TRBJ1-1 14 .
CASSYSGPGQGETQYF TGTGCCAGCAGTTACTCGGGGCCGGGACAGGGGGAGACCCAGTACTTC TRBV6-5 TRBD1 TRBJ2-5 16 .
CATRDRLGEKLFF TGTGCCACCAGGGACAGGCTTGGGGAAAAACTGTTTTTT TRBV19 TRBD1 TRBJ1-4 13 once
CASRRMTGAEETQYF TGTGCCAGCAGAAGGATGACAGGGGCCGAAGAGACCCAGTACTTC TRBV6-5 TRBD1 TRBJ2-5 15 .
CASRDFSPTEAFF TGTGCCAGTAGAGACTTCTCTCCCACTGAAGCTTTCTTT TRBV19 . TRBJ1-1 13 .
CASSLTTGGYTF TGTGCCAGCAGTTTGACGACAGGGGGCTACACCTTC TRBV28 TRBD1 TRBJ1-2 12 .
CASSQAAGYTDTQYF TGTGCCAGCAGCCAAGCTGCGGGGTACACAGATACGCAGTATTTT TRBV14 . TRBJ2-3 15 once
CARSCRGGYGHSTEAFF TGTGCCAGAAGCTGTAGGGGTGGTTATGGCCATTCGACTGAAGCTTTCTTT TRBV5-3 . TRBJ1-1 17 .
CASSLETGDIQYF TGTGCCAGCTCACTAGAGACAGGGGACATTCAGTACTTC TRBV18 TRBD1 TRBJ2-4 13 .
CASSSRVNNEKLFF TGTGCCAGCAGCTCCCGGGTCAATAATGAAAAACTGTTTTTT TRBV7-2 . TRBJ1-4 14 .
CAISDRTGEEKLFF TGTGCCATCAGTGACCGGACAGGAGAAGAAAAACTGTTTTTT TRBV10-3 TRBD1 TRBJ1-4 14 .
CASSRPGQPYGYTF TGTGCCAGCAGCCGCCCGGGACAGCCCTATGGCTACACCTTC TRBV7-2 TRBD1 TRBJ1-2 14 .
CASSQEDRAGNIQYF TGTGCCAGCAGCCAAGAGGACAGGGCGGGAAACATTCAGTACTTC TRBV4-2 TRBD1 TRBJ2-4 15 .
CASSGLRGGYEQYF TGTGCCAGCAGTGGCCTCCGTGGAGGGTACGAGCAGTACTTC TRBV2 . TRBJ2-7 14 .
CASSIGENTGELFF TGTGCCAGTAGTATAGGGGAGAATACCGGGGAGCTGTTTTTT TRBV19 . TRBJ2-2 14 few
CASSLRVTEAFF TGTGCCAGCAGCTTAAGAGTTACTGAAGCTTTCTTT TRBV7-2 . TRBJ1-1 12 .
CAWSVSPRGDEKLFF TGTGCCTGGAGTGTATCCCCCCGGGGGGATGAAAAACTGTTTTTT TRBV30 . TRBJ1-4 15 .